A single sample is the source of the 15 T cell receptor beta chains below, sequenced in a study of OX40 agonist ivuxolimab in advanced cancers. Clones were sequenced by immunoSEQ multiplex PCR, and TCRdb holds only the in-frame ones, with some missing. In the table there are more than 80,000 clones, around nine tenths of which are singletons. The input for sequencing was CD4+ or CD8+ T cells sorted from blood, taken in a trial of the OX40 agonist ivuxolimab. The source of these receptors is an adult with an advanced solid tumor such as melanoma, head and neck, liver or kidney cancer.

V is TRBV18 and J is TRBJ1-1; TRBD1 is a possible D gene (6 bases). The germline V gene encodes CDR1 KGHSH and CDR2 LQKENI. V was clipped by 6 bases and J by 1 base, with 12 bases between them. This CDR3 contains 14 residues. Here the CDR3 DNA reads TGTGCCAGCTCGCTACAGGGTGGGAACACTGAAGCTTTCTTT. Translation gives CASSLQGGNTEAFF. Supplemented by reference TRBV18 and TRBJ1-1, the full variable domain reads NAGVMQNPRHLVRRRGQEARLRCSPMKGHSHVYWYRQLPEEGLKFMVYLQKENIIDESGMPKERFSAEFPKEGPSILRIQQVVRGDSAAYFCASSLQGGNTEAFFGQGTRLTVV.

The chain combines TRBV14 with TRBJ2-2, with 7 bases fitting TRBD2. Germline CDR1 SGHDN, CDR2 FVKESK. The ends lost 6 bases at V and 3 bases at J; junction bases unmatched: 10. The CDR3 is 16 residues long. CDR3 residues: CASSRTGTTHTGELFF. Written as DNA, the CDR3 is TGTGCCAGCAGTCGCACCGGGACTACCCACACCGGGGAGCTGTTTTTT.

The count of this clone is one. V and J are TRBV6-1 and TRBJ2-7, with D unclear. Germline V gene lookup returns CDR1 MNHNS and CDR2 SASEGT. The CDR3 runs to 15 residues. Trimming cost V 0 bases and J 0 bases, with 9 bases left between them. The DNA for the CDR3 is TGTGCCAGCAGTGAAGCCCCGACTTACTCCTACGAGCAGTACTTC. Its protein is CASSEAPTYSYEQYF.

J is TRBJ2-7 and V is TRBV5-6; no reliable D call. Per germline, CDR1 SGHDT and CDR2 YYEEEE. Trimming cost V 1 base and J 6 bases, with 17 bases left between them. This CDR3 is 15 amino acids long. DNA of the CDR3: TGTGCCAGCAGCTTGTGGAGAAAGCGACCTACCGAGCAGTACTTC. Its protein product is CASSLWRKRPTEQYF.

The chain is built from TRBV11-2 and TRBJ2-1; possible D gene TRBD1, 6 bases. Germline V gene sequence: CDR1 SGHAT, CDR2 FQNNGV. The V end lost 0 bases, the J end lost 2 bases, and 8 bases lay between the germline ends. This CDR3 has 15 amino acids. CDR3 protein: CASSLERGTYNEQFF. As DNA, the CDR3 is TGTGCCAGCAGCTTAGAAAGGGGGACCTACAATGAGCAGTTCTTC. The full variable domain, completed using reference TRBV11-2 and TRBJ2-1, is EAGVAQSPRYKIIEKRQSVAFWCNPISGHATLYWYQQILGQGPKLLIQFQNNGVVDDSQLPKDRFSAERLKGVDSTLKIQPAKLEDSAVYLCASSLERGTYNEQFFGPGTRLTVL.

This clone was picked up one time. This chain connects TRBV5-8 to TRBJ1-1; D call uncertain. The CDR3 totals 15 residues. V shed 9 bases and J shed 0 bases, with 18 bases lying between them. Germline V gene sequence: CDR1 SGHTS, CDR2 YDEGEE. CDR3 loop: CAILRAGRLNTEAFF. CDR3 in DNA: TGTGCCATCCTACGGGCAGGCCGGTTGAACACTGAAGCTTTCTTT.

For this clone: Within the sample, other DNA sequences also encode this same CDR3. V usage is TRBV6-5 and J usage is TRBJ2-3, with a weak D call TRBD2 (6 bases). Germline lookup yields CDR1 MNHEY and CDR2 SVGAGI. The CDR3 has 15 residues. The V end was cut by 4 bases, the J end by 0 bases, with 11 bases between. The CDR3 DNA sequence: TGTGCCAGCAGTTCGACGGGGACTAGCACAGATACGCAGTATTTT. Residues: CASSSTGTSTDTQYF.

This sequence joins TRBV5-1 and TRBJ2-1; 8 bases match TRBD2. The CDR3 is 15 amino acids. Looked up from germline, CDR1 is SGHRS and CDR2 is YFSETQ. After removal of 0 bases from V and 12 bases from J, the junction contained 11 bases not matched to a gene. CDR3 sequence: CASSLEGGRKKAQFF. The DNA of the CDR3 is TGCGCCAGCAGCTTGGAGGGCGGGAGGAAAAAGGCGCAGTTCTTC.

The chain employs TRBV30 and TRBJ2-5; possibly TRBD1 for D (6 bases). Germline V CDR1 and CDR2: GTSNPN, SVGIG (reference sequence). The CDR3 contains 13 residues. V was clipped by 2 bases and J by 5 bases, with 12 bases between them. CDR3 amino acids: CAWSMGALETQYF. DNA of the CDR3: TGTGCCTGGAGTATGGGGGCCTTGGAGACCCAGTACTTC.

CDR3 nucleotides: TGTGCCAGTAGTAGGACCGGGACAGGGGACCTCAAGCAGTACTTC. Encoded protein: CASSRTGTGDLKQYF. V and J are TRBV19 and TRBJ2-7; 10 bases fit TRBD1. Germline V gives CDR1 LNHDA, CDR2 SQIVND (reference sequence). There are 15 residues in the CDR3. Trimming took 4 bases from V and 8 from J; bases not matched to a gene: 11.

The chain has TRBV7-8 and TRBJ1-2, with D hard to call. Looked up from germline, CDR1 is SGHVS and CDR2 is FQNEAQ. V was trimmed by 1 base and J by 3 bases, leaving 15 bases between them. CDR3 size: 16 residues. This CDR3 is CASSLGSWGTDYGYTF. CDR3 in DNA: TGTGCCAGCAGCTTAGGCTCCTGGGGTACCGACTATGGCTACACCTTC.

In this sample, this clone turned up once. J is TRBJ1-2 and V is TRBV10-3; perhaps TRBD1 as D (6 bases). Germline loops: CDR1 ENHRY, CDR2 SYGVKD. V was cut by 4 bases and J by 4 bases, with 13 bases left in between. There are 14 residues in the CDR3. CDR3 bases: TGTGCCATCAGTGGTTCAGGGGAAGCCTATGGCTACACCTTC. Its protein product is CAISGSGEAYGYTF.

V is TRBV7-8 and J is TRBJ2-7; 9 bases line up with TRBD1. Germline-derived CDR1 and CDR2 are SGHVS and FQNEAQ. Losses at the gene ends were 5 bases for V and 4 bases for J; bases not matched to a gene: 9. The CDR3 runs to 15 residues. The CDR3, as DNA: TGTGCCAGCAGCGGGGGGGACAGGGCGACATACGAGCAGTACTTC. This translates into CASSGGDRATYEQYF.

The J gene is TRBJ2-1, the V gene TRBV9; the match to TRBD1 covers 7 bases. The CDR3 loop spans 14 amino acids. Germline CDR1 reads SGDLS; CDR2 reads YYNGEE. V was clipped by 3 bases and J by 6 bases; unmatched bases: 6. CDR3 nucleotide sequence: TGTGCCAGCAGCGCCCTGACAGGGTCCAATGAGCAGTTCTTC. This encodes CASSALTGSNEQFF.

This rearrangement joins TRBV30 to TRBJ2-5; D possibly uses TRBD1 or TRBD2 (5 bases each). Germline V gives CDR1 GTSNPN, CDR2 SVGIG (reference sequence). V shed 2 bases and J shed 5 bases, with 21 bases lying between them. This CDR3 comprises 16 residues. The CDR3 DNA is TGTGCCTGGAGTAGGGTGAGGGGACCAGGATTCGAGACCCAGTACTTC. Translating gives CAWSRVRGPGFETQYF.